This entry is about one TCR beta chain. This sample is part of a study of blood T cell repertoires in COVID-19. Study in general: Acute-phase and convalescent COVID-19 samples originated in the United States, Italy and Spain.

Using immunoSEQ multiplex PCR, the repertoire was profiled, and TCRdb retains in-frame clones only, with some absent. The sample carries fewer than 70,000 clones, 88% recorded once. Losses at the gene ends were 0 bases for V and 11 bases for J; bases not matched to a gene: 17. Germline V gives CDR1 MNHNS, CDR2 SASEGT. This CDR3 comprises 17 residues. V gene TRBV6-1 combines with J gene TRBJ1-1, with TRBD1 identical over 8 bases. The receptor was derived from a human donor in a cohort sampled during active COVID-19. Input material: peripheral blood. The CDR3 bases are TGTGCCAGCAGTGAAGCGCAGGTGGGCAGGGGGCTCGCCGGGGCTTTCTTT. It is translated as CASSEAQVGRGLAGAFF.